This TCR beta chain was recorded in a study of cytomegalovirus exposure and HLA in healthy donors. On the study more broadly: A preliminary data release comprised roughly 80 million unique TCRs obtained from HLA-typed donors.

General study results and limits: Available immune exposure information covered CMV serostatus only. TCR sequences were mostly rare, though some public TCRs occurred in many donors.

Both 60 Vbeta primers and 13 Jbeta primers went into the PCR. The repertoire was sequenced with immunoSEQ multiplex PCR; TCRdb's copy has only in-frame clones and lacks some. The table has fewer than 180,000 clones, more than 65% seen once; the top ten hold about 5.9%. Remarks on this clone: Its antigen is not identified.

This CDR3 has 15 amino acids. CDR1 and CDR2 from the germline V gene are SGHRS and YFSETQ. V trimming: 0 bases; J trimming: 6 bases; junction bases outside the gene matches: 0. Sample: PBMCs. The chain joins TRBV5-1 to TRBJ2-1, with TRBD2 identical over 13 bases. The receptor was derived from a man aged 45-65 years in good health and CMV-seropositive. The CDR3 coding sequence is TGCGCCAGCAGCTTGGGGACTAGCGGGAGCAATGAGCAGTTCTTC. This encodes CASSLGTSGSNEQFF.